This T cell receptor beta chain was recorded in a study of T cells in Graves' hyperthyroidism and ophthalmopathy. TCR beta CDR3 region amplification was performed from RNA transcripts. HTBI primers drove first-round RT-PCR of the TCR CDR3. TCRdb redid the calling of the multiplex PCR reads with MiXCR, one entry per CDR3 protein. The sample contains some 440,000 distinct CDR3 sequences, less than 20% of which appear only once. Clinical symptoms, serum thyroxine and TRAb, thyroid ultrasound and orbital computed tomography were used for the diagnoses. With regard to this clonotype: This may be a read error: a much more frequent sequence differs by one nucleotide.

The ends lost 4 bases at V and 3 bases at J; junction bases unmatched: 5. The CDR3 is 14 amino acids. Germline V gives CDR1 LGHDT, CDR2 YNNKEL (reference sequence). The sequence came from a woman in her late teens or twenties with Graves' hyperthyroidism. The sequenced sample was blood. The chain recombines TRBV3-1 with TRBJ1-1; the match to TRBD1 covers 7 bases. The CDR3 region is CASSLPQGDTEAFF. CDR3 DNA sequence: TGTGCCAGCAGCCTACCTCAGGGGGACACTGAAGCTTTCTTT.